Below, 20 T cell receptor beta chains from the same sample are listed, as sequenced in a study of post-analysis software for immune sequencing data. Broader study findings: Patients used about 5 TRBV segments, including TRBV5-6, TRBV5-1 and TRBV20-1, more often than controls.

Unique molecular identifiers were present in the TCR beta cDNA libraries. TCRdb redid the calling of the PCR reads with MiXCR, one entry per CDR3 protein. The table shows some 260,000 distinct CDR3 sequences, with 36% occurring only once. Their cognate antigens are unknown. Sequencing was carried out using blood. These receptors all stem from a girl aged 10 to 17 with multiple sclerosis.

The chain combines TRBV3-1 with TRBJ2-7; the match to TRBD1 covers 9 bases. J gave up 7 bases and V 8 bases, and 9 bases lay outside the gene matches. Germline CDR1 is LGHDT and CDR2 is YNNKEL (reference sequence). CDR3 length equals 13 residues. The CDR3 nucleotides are TGTGCCAGCCAACAGGGGGCCTACAATGAGCAGTACTTC. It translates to CASQQGAYNEQYF.

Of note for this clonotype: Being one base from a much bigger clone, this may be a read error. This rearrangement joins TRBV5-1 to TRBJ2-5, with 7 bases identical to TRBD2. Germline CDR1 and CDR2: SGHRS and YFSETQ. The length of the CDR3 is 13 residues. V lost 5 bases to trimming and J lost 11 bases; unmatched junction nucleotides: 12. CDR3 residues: CASRASGWNEQYF. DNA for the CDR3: TGCGCCAGCAGAGCTAGCGGCTGGAATGAGCAGTACTTC. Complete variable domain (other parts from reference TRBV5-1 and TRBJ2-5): KAGVTQTPRYLIKTRGQQVTLSCSPISGHRSVSWYQQTPGQGLQFLFEYFSETQRNKGNFPGRFSGRQFSNSRSEMNVSTLELGDSALYLCASRASGWNEQYFGPGTRLLVL.

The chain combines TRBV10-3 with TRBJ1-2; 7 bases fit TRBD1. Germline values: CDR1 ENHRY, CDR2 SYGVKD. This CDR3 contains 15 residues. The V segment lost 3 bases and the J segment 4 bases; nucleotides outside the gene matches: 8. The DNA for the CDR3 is TGTGCCATCAGTGACCGGACAGGCCAGATCTATGGCTACACCTTC. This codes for CAISDRTGQIYGYTF.

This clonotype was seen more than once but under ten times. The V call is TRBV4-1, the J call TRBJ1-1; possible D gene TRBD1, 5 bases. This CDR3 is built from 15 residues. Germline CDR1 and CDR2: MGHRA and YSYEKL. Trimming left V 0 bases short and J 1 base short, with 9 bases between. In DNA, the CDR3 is TGCGCCAGCAGCCAAGATCCCGGGGGGAACACTGAAGCTTTCTTT. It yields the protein CASSQDPGGNTEAFF.

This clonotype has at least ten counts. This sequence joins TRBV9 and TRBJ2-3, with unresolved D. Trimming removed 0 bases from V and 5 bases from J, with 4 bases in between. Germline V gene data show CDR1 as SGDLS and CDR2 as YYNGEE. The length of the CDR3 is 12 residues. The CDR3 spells CASSVEVDTQYF. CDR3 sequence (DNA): TGTGCCAGCAGCGTAGAGGTAGATACGCAGTATTTT.

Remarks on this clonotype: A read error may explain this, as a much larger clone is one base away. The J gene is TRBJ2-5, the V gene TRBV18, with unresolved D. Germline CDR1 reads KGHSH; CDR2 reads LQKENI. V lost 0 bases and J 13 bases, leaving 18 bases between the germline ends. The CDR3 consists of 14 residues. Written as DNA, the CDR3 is TGTGCCAGCTCACCACCGTTGAGACCTCCTGTCCCGTACTTC. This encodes CASSPPLRPPVPYF.

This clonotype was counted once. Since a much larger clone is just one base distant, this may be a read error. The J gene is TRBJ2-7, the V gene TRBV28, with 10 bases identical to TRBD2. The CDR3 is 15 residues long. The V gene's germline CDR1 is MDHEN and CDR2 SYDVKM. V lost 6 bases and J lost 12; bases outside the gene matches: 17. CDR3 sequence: CASSRERGGGETRYF. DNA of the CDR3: TGTGCCAGCAGCCGGGAGCGGGGGGGCGGAGAGACCCGGTACTTC.

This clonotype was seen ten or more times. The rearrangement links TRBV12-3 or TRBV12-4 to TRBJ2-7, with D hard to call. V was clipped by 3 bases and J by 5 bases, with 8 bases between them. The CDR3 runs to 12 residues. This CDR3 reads CASSFDGNEQYF. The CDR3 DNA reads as TGTGCCAGCAGTTTCGACGGAAACGAGCAGTACTTC.

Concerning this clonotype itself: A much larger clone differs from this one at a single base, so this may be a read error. DNA of the CDR3: TGTACCAGCAGCTGGGGGACAGCCAGTTTGAACACTGAAGCTTTCTTT. Residues: CTSSWGTASLNTEAFF. The genes are TRBV5-4 and TRBJ1-1; 7 nucleotides match TRBD1. The CDR3 totals 16 residues. Germline values: CDR1 SGHNT, CDR2 YYREEE (reference sequence). The entire variable domain, with the rest obtained from reference TRBV5-4 and TRBJ1-1, is as follows: ETGVTQSPTHLIKTRGQQVTLRCSSQSGHNTVSWYQQALGQGPQFIFQYYREEENGRGNFPPRFSGLQFPNYSSELNVNALELDDSALYLCTSSWGTASLNTEAFFGQGTRLTVV.

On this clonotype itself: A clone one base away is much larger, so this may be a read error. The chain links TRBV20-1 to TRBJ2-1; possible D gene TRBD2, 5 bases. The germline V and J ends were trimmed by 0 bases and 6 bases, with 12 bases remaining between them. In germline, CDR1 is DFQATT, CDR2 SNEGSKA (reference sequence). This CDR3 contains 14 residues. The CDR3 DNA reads TGCAGTGCTAGAGATGGGATTAGCGCCAATGAGCAGTTCTTC. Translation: CSARDGISANEQFF.

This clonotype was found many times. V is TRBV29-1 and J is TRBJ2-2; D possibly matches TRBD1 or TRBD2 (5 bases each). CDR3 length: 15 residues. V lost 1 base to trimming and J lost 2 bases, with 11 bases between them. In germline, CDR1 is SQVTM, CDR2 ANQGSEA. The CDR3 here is CSVEGDGPNTGELFF. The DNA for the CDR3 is TGCAGCGTTGAAGGGGACGGGCCAAACACCGGGGAGCTGTTTTTT.

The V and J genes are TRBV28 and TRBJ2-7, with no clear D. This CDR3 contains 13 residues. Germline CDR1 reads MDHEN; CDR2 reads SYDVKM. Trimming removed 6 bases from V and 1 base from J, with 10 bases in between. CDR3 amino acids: CASSQTPSYEQYF. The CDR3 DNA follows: TGTGCCAGCAGCCAAACACCTTCCTACGAGCAGTACTTC.

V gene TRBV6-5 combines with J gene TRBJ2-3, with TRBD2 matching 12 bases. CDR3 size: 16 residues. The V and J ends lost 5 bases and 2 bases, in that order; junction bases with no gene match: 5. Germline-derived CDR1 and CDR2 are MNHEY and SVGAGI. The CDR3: CASSRRLAGVTDTQYF. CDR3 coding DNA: TGTGCCAGCAGTCGACGACTAGCGGGGGTCACAGATACGCAGTATTTT.

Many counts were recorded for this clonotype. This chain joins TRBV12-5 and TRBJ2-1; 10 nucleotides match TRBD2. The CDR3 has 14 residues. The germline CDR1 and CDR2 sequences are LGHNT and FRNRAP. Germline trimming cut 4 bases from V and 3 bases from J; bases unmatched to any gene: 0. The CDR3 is CASGSSGGYNEQFF. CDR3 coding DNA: TGTGCTAGTGGTTCTAGCGGGGGCTACAATGAGCAGTTCTTC. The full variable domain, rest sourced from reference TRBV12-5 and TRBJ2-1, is DARVTQTPRHKVTEMGQEVTMRCQPILGHNTVFWYRQTMMQGLELLAYFRNRAPLDDSGMPKDRFSAEMPDATLATLKIQPSEPRDSAVYFCASGSSGGYNEQFFGPGTRLTVL.

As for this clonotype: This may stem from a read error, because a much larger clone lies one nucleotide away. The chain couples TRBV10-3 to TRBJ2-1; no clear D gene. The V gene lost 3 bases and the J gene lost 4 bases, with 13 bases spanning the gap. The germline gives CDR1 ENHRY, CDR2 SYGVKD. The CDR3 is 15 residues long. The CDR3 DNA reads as TGTGCCATCAGTGACCAGGAGCATCGGTACAATGAGCAGTTCTTC. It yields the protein CAISDQEHRYNEQFF.

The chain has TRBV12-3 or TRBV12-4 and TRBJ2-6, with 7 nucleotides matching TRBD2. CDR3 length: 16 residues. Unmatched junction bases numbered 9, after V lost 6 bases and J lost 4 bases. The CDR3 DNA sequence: TGTGCCAGCAGCTCTCCCTGGCGGGGGGGGGCCAACGTCCTGACTTTC. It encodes CASSSPWRGGANVLTF.

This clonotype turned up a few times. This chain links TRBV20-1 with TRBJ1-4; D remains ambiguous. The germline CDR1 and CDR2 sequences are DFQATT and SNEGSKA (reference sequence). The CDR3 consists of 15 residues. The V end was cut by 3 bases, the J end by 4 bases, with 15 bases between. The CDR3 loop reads CSASDIPNGNEKLFF. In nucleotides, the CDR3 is TGCAGTGCTAGCGACATCCCGAATGGTAATGAAAAACTGTTTTTT.

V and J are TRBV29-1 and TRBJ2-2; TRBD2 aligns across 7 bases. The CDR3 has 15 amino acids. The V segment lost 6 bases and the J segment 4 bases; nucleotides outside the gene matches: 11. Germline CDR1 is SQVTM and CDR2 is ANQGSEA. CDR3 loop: CSVPKGLAVTGELFF. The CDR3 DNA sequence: TGCAGCGTGCCTAAAGGGCTAGCGGTCACCGGGGAGCTGTTTTTT.

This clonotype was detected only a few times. The CDR3 DNA reads as TGTGCCAGCAGCCCCTTTAATAGTCCTTCGGGGGAGCTGTTTTTT. It translates to CASSPFNSPSGELFF. The J gene is TRBJ2-2, the V gene TRBV11-2; D is uncertain. Germline V gene sequence: CDR1 SGHAT, CDR2 FQNNGV. This CDR3 contains 15 residues. Trimming cost V 5 bases and J 8 bases, with 18 bases left between them.

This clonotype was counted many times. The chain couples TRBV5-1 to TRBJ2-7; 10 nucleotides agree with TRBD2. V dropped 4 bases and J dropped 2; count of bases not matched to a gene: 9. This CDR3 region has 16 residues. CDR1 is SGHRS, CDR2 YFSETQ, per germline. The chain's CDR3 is CASSRGGTSETYEQYF. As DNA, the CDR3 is TGCGCCAGCAGCCGAGGGGGGACTAGCGAGACCTACGAGCAGTACTTC.